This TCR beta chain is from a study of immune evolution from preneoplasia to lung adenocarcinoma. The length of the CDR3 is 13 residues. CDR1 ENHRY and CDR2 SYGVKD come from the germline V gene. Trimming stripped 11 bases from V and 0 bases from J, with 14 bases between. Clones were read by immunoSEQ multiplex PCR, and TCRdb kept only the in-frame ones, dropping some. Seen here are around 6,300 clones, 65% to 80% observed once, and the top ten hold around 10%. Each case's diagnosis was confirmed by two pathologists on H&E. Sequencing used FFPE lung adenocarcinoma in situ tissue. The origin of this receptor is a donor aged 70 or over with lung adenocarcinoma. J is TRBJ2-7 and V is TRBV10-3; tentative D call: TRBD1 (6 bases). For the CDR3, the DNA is TGTGCCTTTCGGACAGAGAGCTCCTACGAGCAGTACTTC. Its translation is CAFRTESSYEQYF.